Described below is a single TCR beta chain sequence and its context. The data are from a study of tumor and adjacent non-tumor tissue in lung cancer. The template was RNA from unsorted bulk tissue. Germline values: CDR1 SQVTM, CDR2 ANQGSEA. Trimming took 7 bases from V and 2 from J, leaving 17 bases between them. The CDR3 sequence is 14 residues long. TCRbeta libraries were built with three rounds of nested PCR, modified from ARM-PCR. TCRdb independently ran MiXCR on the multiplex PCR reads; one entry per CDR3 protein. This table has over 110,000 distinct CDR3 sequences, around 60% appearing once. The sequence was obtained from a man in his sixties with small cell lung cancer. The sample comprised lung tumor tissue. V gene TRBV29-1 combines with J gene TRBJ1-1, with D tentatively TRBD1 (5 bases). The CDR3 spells CSAWRGTRNTEAFF. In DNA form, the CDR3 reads TGCAGCGCCTGGAGGGGCACGCGAAACACTGAAGCTTTCTTT.